One and the same sample provided the 27 T cell receptor beta chains below, sequenced in a study of graft-versus-host responses after intestinal transplantation. Sequenced by immunoSEQ multiplex PCR; TCRdb stores in-frame clones only, minus some. The data show about 12,000 clones, with approximately 35% seen just once and about 3.2% held by the top ten. The study plated about 200,000 CFSE-labeled responders with about 200,000 irradiated, violet-dye-labeled stimulators. The sample here was alloreactive CD8+ T cells from a mixed lymphocyte reaction culture, taken before intestinal transplant. Subset in this sample: CFSE-low proliferating T cells sorted from approximately 6-day pre-transplant mixed lymphocyte reaction (GvH or HvG direction). These receptors originate from a human patient who received an intestinal transplant.

The chain has TRBV6-5 and TRBJ1-1; 7 bases are shared with TRBD1. This CDR3 has 15 amino acids. The trim removed 5 bases at V and 3 bases at J, leaving 9 bases unmatched. Per germline, CDR1 MNHEY and CDR2 SVGAGI. The CDR3: CASSRGYTGDTEAFF. As DNA, the CDR3 is TGTGCCAGCAGTCGCGGTTACACAGGGGACACTGAAGCTTTCTTT.

The J gene is TRBJ2-2, the V gene TRBV28; D is perhaps TRBD2 (7 bases). This CDR3 is built from 21 residues. Germline V gives CDR1 MDHEN, CDR2 SYDVKM. The ends were cut back, 4 bases at V and 4 bases at J, with 31 bases in the middle. In nucleotides, the CDR3 is TGTGCCAGCAGTTCCCGACTACGACTAGCAGAGCTTTCACAGGGCACCGGGGAGCTGTTTTTT. Protein sequence: CASSSRLRLAELSQGTGELFF.

This clone appeared a few times. The genes are TRBV7-9 and TRBJ2-1, with D perhaps given as TRBD1 or TRBD2 (6 bases each). Germline CDR1 is SEHNR and CDR2 is FQNEAQ (reference sequence). This CDR3 has 14 amino acids. The V and J ends lost 5 bases and 8 bases respectively, with 16 bases between them. CDR3 sequence reads: CASSLIGGPDEQFF. CDR3 DNA sequence: TGTGCCAGCAGCCTAATAGGGGGGCCGGATGAGCAGTTCTTC.

The chain joins TRBV28 to TRBJ2-6; D is possibly TRBD2 (6 bases). CDR3 length: 16 residues. Germline V gene sequence: CDR1 MDHEN, CDR2 SYDVKM. The ends were cut back, 11 bases at V and 0 bases at J, with 17 bases in the middle. The CDR3 region has the DNA TGTGCCGGTAGCGGCGTCTCAGCCTCTGGGGCCAACGTCCTGACTTTC. It yields the protein CAGSGVSASGANVLTF.

This clone was seen a few times. This chain connects TRBV11-2 to TRBJ2-7; TRBD2 agrees at 10 bases. Per the germline V gene, CDR1 is SGHAT and CDR2 is FQNNGV. After removal of 3 bases from V and 4 bases from J, the junction contained 6 bases not matched to a gene. The length of the CDR3 is 15 residues. The CDR3 coding sequence is TGTGCCAGCAGCTTGTCTAGCGGGAGTAGGTACGAGCAGTACTTC. Its protein is CASSLSSGSRYEQYF.

This clone occurred a few times. The rearrangement joins TRBV29-1 to TRBJ2-7; 8 nucleotides align to TRBD2. Per the germline V gene, CDR1 is SQVTM and CDR2 is ANQGSEA. With 7 bases clipped from V and 5 bases from J, the junction kept 7 bases outside the gene matches. This CDR3 has 12 amino acids. CDR3: CSAGLGDDEQYF. DNA of the CDR3: TGCAGCGCGGGACTAGGGGATGACGAGCAGTACTTC.

The chain combines TRBV27 with TRBJ2-7; D perhaps matches TRBD2 (5 bases). The CDR3 has 12 amino acids. CDR1 and CDR2 from the germline V gene are MNHEY and SMNVEV (reference sequence). Trimming took off 5 bases at V and 3 bases at J, with 8 bases between the two ends. The DNA for the CDR3 is TGTGCCAGCAGTCCGAGCGGCTACGAGCAGTACTTC. Translating it yields CASSPSGYEQYF.

The gene calls are TRBV5-6 and TRBJ1-2; 9 bases map to TRBD1. This CDR3 is 13 amino acids long. With V trimmed by 4 bases and J by 7 bases, 5 bases remained unmatched. Germline V gives CDR1 SGHDT, CDR2 YYEEEE. For the CDR3, the DNA is TGTGCCAGCAGCGCAGGGACAGGGACTGGCTACACCTTC. Its translation: CASSAGTGTGYTF.

This clone showed up just a few times. This chain connects TRBV9 to TRBJ2-1; D perhaps matches TRBD1 (6 bases). Deletions cut 4 bases from V and 10 bases from J, with 18 bases between. CDR1 is SGDLS, CDR2 YYNGEE, per germline. The CDR3 covers 14 residues. This CDR3 reads CASSPPTGQGEQFF. In DNA form, the CDR3 reads TGTGCCAGCAGCCCACCGACAGGTCAGGGGGAGCAGTTCTTC.

The rearrangement uses TRBV11-1 and TRBJ2-7; D may be TRBD2 (5 bases). Looked up from germline, CDR1 is SGHAT and CDR2 is FQDESV (reference sequence). The CDR3 spans 15 residues. V was pared by 2 bases and J by 2 bases, with 13 bases between. The CDR3 coding sequence is TGTGCCAGCAGCTTACACGAGGGAGTCGCCTACGAGCAGTACTTC. This codes for CASSLHEGVAYEQYF.

The chain couples TRBV6-9 to TRBJ1-1; TRBD1 aligns across 8 bases. The CDR3 runs to 14 residues. Unmatched junction bases numbered 4, after V lost 3 bases and J lost 4 bases. Germline V CDR1 and CDR2: MNHGY, SVAAGI. As DNA, the CDR3 is TGTGCCAGCAGTTACTCAGGGGGCACCACTGAAGCTTTCTTT. Residues: CASSYSGGTTEAFF.

The chain recombines TRBV7-8 with TRBJ1-5; D ambiguous. The CDR3 covers 12 residues. With 1 base removed from V and 6 bases from J, the gap between germline ends came to 4 bases. CDR1 SGHVS and CDR2 FQNEAQ come from the germline V gene. The CDR3 nucleotides read TGTGCCAGCAGCTTAGTGGCTCAGCCCCAGCATTTT. The encoded protein is CASSLVAQPQHF.

The chain is built from TRBV4-3 and TRBJ2-1; 7 bases fit TRBD2. The V and J ends lost 4 bases and 4 bases, in that order; junction bases with no gene match: 4. This CDR3 region has 14 residues. From germline, CDR1 is LGHNA and CDR2 YSLEER. In DNA form, the CDR3 reads TGCGCCAGCAGCCTCGGGACTACGTACAATGAGCAGTTCTTC. Amino acid sequence: CASSLGTTYNEQFF.

This clone was found a few times. Being one base from a much bigger clone, this may be a read error. The chain recombines TRBV27 with TRBJ2-7; TRBD2 agrees at 8 bases. From germline, CDR1 is MNHEY and CDR2 SMNVEV (reference sequence). The CDR3 has 14 residues. CDR3 loop: CARSFGGAGYEQYF. CDR3 sequence (DNA): TGTGCCCGCAGTTTCGGGGGGGCGGGTTACGAGCAGTACTTC.

This clone was observed a few times. The gene calls are TRBV6-5 and TRBJ1-2, with D uncertain. The CDR3 has 15 residues. V was pared by 2 bases and J by 4 bases, with 14 bases between. Germline assignment: CDR1 MNHEY and CDR2 SVGAGI. The CDR3 loop is CASSYTGHGSYGYTF. CDR3 in DNA: TGTGCCAGCAGTTACACGGGTCATGGGTCCTATGGCTACACCTTC.

This clone qualifies as medium-sized (0.01 to 0.1%). The gene calls are TRBV4-1 and TRBJ2-5, with D maybe TRBD2 (6 bases). Germline V lookup: CDR1 MGHRA, CDR2 YSYEKL. The CDR3 length is 14 residues. V was shortened by 3 bases and J by 2 bases, with 10 bases between the two germline ends. CDR3 in DNA: TGCGCCAGCAGCCATTTAGCGGATCAAGAGACCCAGTACTTC. The encoded protein is CASSHLADQETQYF.

This sequence joins TRBV18 and TRBJ2-7; D call uncertain. Germline V gives CDR1 KGHSH, CDR2 LQKENI. The CDR3 is made up of 11 amino acids. The V end was cut by 5 bases, the J end by 9 bases, with 11 bases between. For the CDR3, the DNA is TGTGCCAGCTCAACAAGGATAGTGCAGTACTTC. Protein sequence: CASSTRIVQYF.

The chain uses TRBV27 and TRBJ1-6, with D possibly being TRBD1 (6 bases). Germline V lookup: CDR1 MNHEY, CDR2 SMNVEV (reference sequence). Trimming removed 4 bases from V and 0 bases from J, with 13 bases in between. The CDR3 contains 17 residues. CDR3 amino acids: CASSSDSGSSYNSPLHF. The CDR3 region has the DNA TGTGCCAGCAGTTCGGACAGTGGGAGCTCCTATAATTCACCCCTCCACTTT.

Points on this clone: Its ends do not fully match the called genes, so a read error is possible. Within the sample, other DNA sequences also encode this same CDR3. The chain joins TRBV5-6 to TRBJ1-2, with D possibly matching TRBD1 (5 bases). CDR3 length: 16 residues. Germline V gene data show CDR1 as SGHDT and CDR2 as YYEEEE. CDR3 DNA sequence: TGTGCCCGCAGCTTGGGCGGGGGGGTAGCTAACTATGGCTACACCTTC. Protein product: CARSLGGGVANYGYTF.

The chain recombines TRBV5-1 with TRBJ2-1; D is possibly TRBD2 (6 bases). Trimming cost V 2 bases and J 6 bases, with 9 bases left between them. The germline V gene has CDR1 SGHRS and CDR2 YFSETQ. CDR3 length: 13 amino acids. The CDR3 here is CASSLTSSNEQFF. Here the CDR3 DNA reads TGCGCCAGCAGCTTAACTAGCAGCAATGAGCAGTTCTTC. Full variable domain (remainder filled in from reference TRBV5-1 and TRBJ2-1): KAGVTQTPRYLIKTRGQQVTLSCSPISGHRSVSWYQQTPGQGLQFLFEYFSETQRNKGNFPGRFSGRQFSNSRSEMNVSTLELGDSALYLCASSLTSSNEQFFGPGTRLTVL.

The DNA for the CDR3 is TGTGCCAGCAGTGAGGGGTTGCTGAACACTGAAGCTTTCTTT. Translated: CASSEGLLNTEAFF. The chain joins TRBV6-1 to TRBJ1-1; D remains unclear. Trimming took 3 bases from V and 0 from J, leaving 8 bases between them. The length of the CDR3 is 14 residues. CDR1 and CDR2 (germline): MNHNS, SASEGT.

The chain employs TRBV5-1 and TRBJ1-2; D call uncertain. This CDR3 contains 14 residues. Between the trimmed V and J ends, which lost 0 bases and 3 bases, there was a span of 9 bases. Per the germline V gene, CDR1 is SGHRS and CDR2 is YFSETQ. CDR3 DNA: TGCGCCAGCAGCTTGGTTTTAGCAGACTATGGCTACACCTTC. This gives the protein CASSLVLADYGYTF.

The chain recombines TRBV28 with TRBJ2-7; the match to TRBD2 covers 9 bases. J was trimmed by 7 bases and V by 3 bases; bases with no gene match: 10. The germline CDR1 and CDR2 sequences are MDHEN and SYDVKM. The CDR3 consists of 15 residues. In DNA form, the CDR3 reads TGTGCCAGCAGTTTCCTTGCCAGCGGGAGGATGGAGCAGTACTTC. This encodes CASSFLASGRMEQYF.

This clone qualifies as medium-sized. The chain carries TRBV4-2 and TRBJ2-1; 10 bases map to TRBD2. With 0 bases clipped from V and 8 bases from J, the junction kept 7 bases outside the gene matches. There are 16 residues in the CDR3. Looked up from germline, CDR1 is LGHNA and CDR2 is YNFKEQ. The CDR3 loop reads CASSQEILAGLDEQFF. CDR3 in DNA: TGTGCCAGCAGCCAAGAGATACTAGCGGGGCTAGATGAGCAGTTCTTC.

This clone was detected a few times. The V call is TRBV11-2, the J call TRBJ2-7; no clear D. V shed 5 bases and J shed 4 bases, with 6 bases lying between them. Per germline, CDR1 SGHAT and CDR2 FQNNGV. The CDR3 contains 11 residues. The CDR3 is CASSDVYEQYF. The CDR3 DNA reads as TGTGCCAGCAGCGACGTATACGAGCAGTACTTC.

The chain is built from TRBV6-6 and TRBJ1-1, with D uncertain. CDR3 length equals 14 residues. CDR1 MNHNY and CDR2 SVGAGI come from the germline V gene (reference sequence). Trimming pared 2 bases from V and 1 base from J, leaving 8 bases between. The CDR3 DNA is TGTGCCAGCAGTTACGCGGACCCGAACACTGAAGCTTTCTTT. Protein: CASSYADPNTEAFF.

With respect to this clone: This may arise from a read error, as a much more abundant clone is one base away. This chain uses TRBV9 with TRBJ2-7; possibly TRBD2 for D (7 bases). The CDR3 runs to 14 residues. Looked up from germline, CDR1 is SGDLS and CDR2 is YYNGEE. The CDR3 DNA follows: TGTGCCAGCCGCGTAGGGGGGAGGGCCGGTGAGCAGTACTTC. It specifies CASRVGGRAGEQYF.